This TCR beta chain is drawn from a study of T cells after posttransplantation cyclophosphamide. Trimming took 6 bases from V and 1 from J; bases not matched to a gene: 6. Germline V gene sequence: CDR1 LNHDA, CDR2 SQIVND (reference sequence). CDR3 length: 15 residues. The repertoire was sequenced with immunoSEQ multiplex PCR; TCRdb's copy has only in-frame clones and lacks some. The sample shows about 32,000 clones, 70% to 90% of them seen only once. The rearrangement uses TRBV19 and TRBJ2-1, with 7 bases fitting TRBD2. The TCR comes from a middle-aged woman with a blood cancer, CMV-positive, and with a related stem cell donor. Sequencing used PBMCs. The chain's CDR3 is CASSSGRGSYNEQFF. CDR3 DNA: TGTGCCAGTAGCTCAGGGAGGGGATCCTACAATGAGCAGTTCTTC.